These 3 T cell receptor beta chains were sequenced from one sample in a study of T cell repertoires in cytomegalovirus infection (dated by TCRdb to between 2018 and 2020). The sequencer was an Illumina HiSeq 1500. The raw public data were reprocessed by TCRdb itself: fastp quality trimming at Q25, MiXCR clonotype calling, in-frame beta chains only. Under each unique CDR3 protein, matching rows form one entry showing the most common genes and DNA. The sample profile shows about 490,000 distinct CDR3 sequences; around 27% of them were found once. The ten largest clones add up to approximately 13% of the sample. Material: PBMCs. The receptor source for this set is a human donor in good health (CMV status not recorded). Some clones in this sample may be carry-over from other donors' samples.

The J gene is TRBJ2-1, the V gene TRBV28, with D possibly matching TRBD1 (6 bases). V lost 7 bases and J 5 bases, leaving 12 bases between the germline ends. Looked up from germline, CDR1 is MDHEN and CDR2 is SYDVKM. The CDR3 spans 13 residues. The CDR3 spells CASNTGSNNEQFF. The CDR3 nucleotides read TGTGCCAGCAACACAGGGTCTAACAATGAGCAGTTCTTC. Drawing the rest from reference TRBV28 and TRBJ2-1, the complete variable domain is DVKVTQSSRYLVKRTGEKVFLECVQDMDHENMFWYRQDPGLGLRLIYFSYDVKMKEKGDIPEGYSVSREKKERFSLILESASTNQTSMYLCASNTGSNNEQFFGPGTRLTVL.

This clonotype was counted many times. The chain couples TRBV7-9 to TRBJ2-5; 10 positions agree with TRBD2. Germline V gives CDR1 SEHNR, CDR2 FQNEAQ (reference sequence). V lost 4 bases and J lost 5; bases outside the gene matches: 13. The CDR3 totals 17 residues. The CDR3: CASSYLFSGRPGETQYF. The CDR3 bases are TGTGCCAGCAGCTATTTATTTAGCGGGAGGCCCGGGGAGACCCAGTACTTC.

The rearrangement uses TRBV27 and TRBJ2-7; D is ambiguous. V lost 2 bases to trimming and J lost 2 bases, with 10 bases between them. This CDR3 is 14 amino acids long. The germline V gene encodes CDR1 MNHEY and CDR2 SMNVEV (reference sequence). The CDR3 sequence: CASSLRHGAYEQYF. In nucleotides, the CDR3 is TGTGCCAGCAGTTTACGACATGGTGCCTACGAGCAGTACTTC.